This T cell receptor (beta chain) was identified during a study of control samples from healthy donors and cancer patients. Germline-derived CDR1 and CDR2 are SGDLS and YYNGEE. V lost 2 bases, J lost 6 bases, and 4 bases lay in between. The CDR3 spans 11 residues. This clone appeared a few times. Some clones are missing from TCRdb's copy, which holds only in-frame ones; the method was immunoSEQ multiplex PCR. This table has 75,000 to 100,000 clones, roughly 92% appearing once. The chain uses TRBV9 and TRBJ2-3, with D uncertain. Material for sequencing was blood. The clonotype originates from a human donor in good health. The donor label of this sample is uncertain. CDR3 sequence reads: CASSVADTQYF. In DNA, the CDR3 is TGTGCCAGCAGCGTTGCGGATACGCAGTATTTT.